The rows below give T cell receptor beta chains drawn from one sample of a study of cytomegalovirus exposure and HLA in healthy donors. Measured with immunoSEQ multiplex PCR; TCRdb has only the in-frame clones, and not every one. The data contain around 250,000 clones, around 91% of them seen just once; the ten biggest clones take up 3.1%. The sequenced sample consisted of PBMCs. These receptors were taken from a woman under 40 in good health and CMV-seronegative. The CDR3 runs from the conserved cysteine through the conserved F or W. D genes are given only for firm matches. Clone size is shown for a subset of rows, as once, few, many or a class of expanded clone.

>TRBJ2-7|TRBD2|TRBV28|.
TGTGCCAGCAGTTTTGCGGGAGTAGAGTACGAGCAGTACTTC
CASSFAGVEYEQYF
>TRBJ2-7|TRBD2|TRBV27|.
TGTGCCAGCAGTCAGTCGCGGCGGGAGGCTTCCTACGAGCAGTACTTC
CASSQSRREASYEQYF
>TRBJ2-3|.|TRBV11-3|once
TGTGCCAGCAGCTCCAGCTTGACAGATACGCAGTATTTT
CASSSSLTDTQYF
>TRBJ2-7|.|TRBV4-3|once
TGCGCCAGCAGCCAAGATGTCGCCGGACGTGACTCCTACGAGCAGTACTTC
CASSQDVAGRDSYEQYF
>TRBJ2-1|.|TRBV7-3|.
TGTGCCAGCAGCTTAATGATCTCCGGGAAGAATGAGCAGTTCTTC
CASSLMISGKNEQFF
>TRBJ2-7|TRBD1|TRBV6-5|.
TGTGCCAGCACTGGGCAGGGGGTTATCGAGCAGTACTTC
CASTGQGVIEQYF
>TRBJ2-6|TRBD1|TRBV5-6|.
TGTGCCAGCAGTACAGGGGCCGGGGCCAACGTCCTGACTTTC
CASSTGAGANVLTF
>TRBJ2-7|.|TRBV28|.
TGTGCCAGCAGTTTTCGTTTAGAAAACCGTCTGTACTTC
CASSFRLENRLYF
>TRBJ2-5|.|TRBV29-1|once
TGCAGCGCACCCCGGGACAACCAAGAGACCCAGTACTTC
CSAPRDNQETQYF
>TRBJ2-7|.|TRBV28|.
TGTGCCAGCAGTTCCGTCTACGAGCAGTACTTC
CASSSVYEQYF
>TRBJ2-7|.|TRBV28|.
TGTGCCAGCAGTTTAGGACACTACGAGCAGTACTTC
CASSLGHYEQYF
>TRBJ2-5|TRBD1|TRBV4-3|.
TGCGCCAGCAGCCAAGGACAGGGGCTGGGAGAGACCCAGTACTTC
CASSQGQGLGETQYF
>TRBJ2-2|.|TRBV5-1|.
TGCGCCAGCGGGACCGGGACGGTGAACACCGGGGAGCTGTTTTTT
CASGTGTVNTGELFF
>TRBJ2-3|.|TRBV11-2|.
TGTGCCAGCAGCCCTCGAGGTGCAGATACGCAGTATTTT
CASSPRGADTQYF
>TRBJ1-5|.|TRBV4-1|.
TGCGCCAGCAGCACAGAACGAGGGCTTCAGCCCCAGCATTTT
CASSTERGLQPQHF
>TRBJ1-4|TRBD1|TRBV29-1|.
TGCAGCGTTGGACAGGGGGCTAATGAAAAACTGTTTTTT
CSVGQGANEKLFF
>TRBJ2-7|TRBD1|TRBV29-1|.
TGCAGCGTTGAGACAGGGGGCCTTACTTACGAGCAGTACTTC
CSVETGGLTYEQYF
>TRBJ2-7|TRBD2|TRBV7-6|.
TGTGCCAGCAGCCTCCTAACTAGCGGGAGGGATTTCTACGAGCAGTACTTC
CASSLLTSGRDFYEQYF
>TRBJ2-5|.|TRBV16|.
TGTGCCAGCAGCCAACCTCAGGGAGTCTCAGAGACCCAGTACTTC
CASSQPQGVSETQYF
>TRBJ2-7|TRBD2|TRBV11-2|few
TGTGCCAGCAGCTTAGGAGGGAGGGCCGGGTACGAGCAGTACTTC
CASSLGGRAGYEQYF
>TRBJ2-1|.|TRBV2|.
TGTGCCAGAGGCGACGGGATGTACAATGAGCAGTTCTTC
CARGDGMYNEQFF
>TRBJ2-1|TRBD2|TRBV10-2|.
TGCGCCAGCAGAGCAAAACTAGCGGGAGGGGCCTGGAATGAGCAGTTCTTC
CASRAKLAGGAWNEQFF
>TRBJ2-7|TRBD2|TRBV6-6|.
TGTGCCAGCAGCGACAGCGGGAGGGACTACGAGCAGTACTTC
CASSDSGRDYEQYF
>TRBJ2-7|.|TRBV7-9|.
TGTGCCAGCAGCTTGGAGACAGAGGTCTACGAGCAGTACTTC
CASSLETEVYEQYF
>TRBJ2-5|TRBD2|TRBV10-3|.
TGTGCCATCAGCTATGGACTAGCGGGAACCCAAGAGACCCAGTACTTC
CAISYGLAGTQETQYF
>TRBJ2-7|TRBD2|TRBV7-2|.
TGTGCCAGCAGCTTATCTTCTCTAGCGGGAGACTACGAGCAGTACTTC
CASSLSSLAGDYEQYF
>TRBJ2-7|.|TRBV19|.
TGTGCCAGTAGTATTGGAGGCAGCTTGCCCTTCTCCTACGAGCAGTACTTC
CASSIGGSLPFSYEQYF
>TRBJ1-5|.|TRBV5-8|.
TGTGCCAGCAGCTTGGGAACAGAGAGGAGTCAGCCCCAGCATTTT
CASSLGTERSQPQHF